These T cell receptor beta chains were read from a single sample in a study of blood T cell repertoires in COVID-19. Profiling relied on immunoSEQ multiplex PCR, and the TCRdb table lists in-frame clones only, not all of them. The top ten hold around 8.7% of the sample, which has approximately 220,000 clones, approximately 82% seen once. Sequenced material: peripheral blood. Receptors originate from a woman aged 45-60 years with acute or convalescent COVID-19. CDR3s include the opening cysteine and the closing phenylalanine or tryptophan.

CASSPAGPTDEQFF,14,TRBJ2-1,TRBV6-5
CASTKEGYTF,10,TRBJ1-2,TRBV6-5
CASSVEGRTDMNTEAFF,17,TRBJ1-1,TRBV9
CSVDAGDEEKLFF,13,TRBJ1-4,TRBV29-1
CASRPSQGMNSPLHF,15,TRBJ1-6,TRBV6-5
CASSIAAGTGELFF,14,TRBJ2-2,TRBV19
CASSLSRVPGELFF,14,TRBJ2-2,TRBV27
CASSSRVGPWASYEQYF,17,TRBJ2-7,TRBV12-1
CASSLAGASYNEQFF,15,TRBJ2-1,TRBV5-1
CSARLTDSYEQYF,13,TRBJ2-7,TRBV29-1
CASSHPYSGSSYEQYF,16,TRBJ2-7,TRBV23-1
CASSSHPSGRYAGELFF,17,TRBJ2-2,TRBV28
CASSVAGAPNFVGTQYF,17,TRBJ2-5,TRBV9
CASSVQGVRTEAFF,14,TRBJ1-1,TRBV5-6